The clone carrying this TCR beta chain was seen once. This CDR3 comprises 14 residues. V dropped 9 bases and J dropped 8; count of bases not matched to a gene: 13. The germline CDR1 and CDR2 sequences are MNHEY and SMNVEV (reference sequence). This sample was taken from a study of blood T cell repertoires in COVID-19. Study context: COVID-19 samples collected from the United States, Italy and Spain covered acute and convalescent phases. PBMCs, B-cell-depleted T cells, or T cells provided the cDNA or gDNA that made up the material.

As originally analysed: Reference gene primer amplification yielded estimated nucleated cell counts. Here immunoSEQ multiplex PCR was the method, and the copy in TCRdb shows in-frame clones only, minus some. D and trimming come from the DNA, and the V and J calls and clone size come from that table. The sample holds about 210,000 clones, around 89% seen once. This rearrangement joins TRBV27 to TRBJ2-1, with 7 bases aligning to TRBD2. The sequence came from a woman in her thirties or forties with acute or convalescent COVID-19. Sequencing was carried out using peripheral blood. The CDR3 nucleotides are TGTGCCAGTCGAGGACTCGGGGGGAGGTATGAGCAGTTCTTC. Translating gives CASRGLGGRYEQFF.